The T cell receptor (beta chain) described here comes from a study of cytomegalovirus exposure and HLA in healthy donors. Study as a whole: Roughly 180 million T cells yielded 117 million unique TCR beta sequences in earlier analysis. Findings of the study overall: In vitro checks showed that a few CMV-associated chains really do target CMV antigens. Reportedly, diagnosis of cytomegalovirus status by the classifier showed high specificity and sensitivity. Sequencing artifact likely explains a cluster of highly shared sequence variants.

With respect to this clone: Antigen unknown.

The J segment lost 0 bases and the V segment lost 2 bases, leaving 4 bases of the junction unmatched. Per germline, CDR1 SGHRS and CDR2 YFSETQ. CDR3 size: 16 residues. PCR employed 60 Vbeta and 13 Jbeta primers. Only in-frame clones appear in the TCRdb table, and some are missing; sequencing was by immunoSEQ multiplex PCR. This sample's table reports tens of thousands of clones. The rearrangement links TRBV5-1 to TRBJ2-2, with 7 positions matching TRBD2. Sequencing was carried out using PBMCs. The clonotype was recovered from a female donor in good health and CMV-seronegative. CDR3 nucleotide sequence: TGCGCCAGCAGCTTATTGGCGGGGGCGAACACCGGGGAGCTGTTTTTT. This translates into CASSLLAGANTGELFF.